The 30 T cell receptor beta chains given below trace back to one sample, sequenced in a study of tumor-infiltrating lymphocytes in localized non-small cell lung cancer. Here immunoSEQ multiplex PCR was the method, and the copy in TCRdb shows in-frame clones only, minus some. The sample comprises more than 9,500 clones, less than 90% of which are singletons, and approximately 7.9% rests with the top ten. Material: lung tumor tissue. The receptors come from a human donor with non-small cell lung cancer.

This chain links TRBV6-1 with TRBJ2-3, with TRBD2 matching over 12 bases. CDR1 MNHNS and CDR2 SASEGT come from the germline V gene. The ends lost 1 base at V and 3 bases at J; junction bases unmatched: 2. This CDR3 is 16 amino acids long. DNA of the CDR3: TGTGCCAGCAGTGAAGTACTAGCGGGGGGAACAGATACGCAGTATTTT. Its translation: CASSEVLAGGTDTQYF.

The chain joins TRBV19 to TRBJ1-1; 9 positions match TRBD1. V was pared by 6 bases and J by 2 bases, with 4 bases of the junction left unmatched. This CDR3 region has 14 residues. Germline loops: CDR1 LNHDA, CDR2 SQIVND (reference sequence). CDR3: CASSHRGRNTEAFF. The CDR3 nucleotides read TGTGCCAGTAGCCACAGGGGGCGTAACACTGAAGCTTTCTTT.

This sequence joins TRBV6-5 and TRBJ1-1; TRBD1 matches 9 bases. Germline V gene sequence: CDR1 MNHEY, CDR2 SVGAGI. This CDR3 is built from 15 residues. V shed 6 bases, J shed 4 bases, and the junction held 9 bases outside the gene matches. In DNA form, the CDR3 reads TGTGCCAGCAGCGGGAGGGACAGGGTGGCCACTGAAGCTTTCTTT. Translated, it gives CASSGRDRVATEAFF.

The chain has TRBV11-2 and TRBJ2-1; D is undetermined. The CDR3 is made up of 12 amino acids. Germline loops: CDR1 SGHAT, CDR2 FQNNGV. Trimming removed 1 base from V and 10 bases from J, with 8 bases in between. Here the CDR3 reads CASSLVAYEQFF. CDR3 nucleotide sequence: TGTGCCAGCAGCTTAGTGGCTTACGAGCAGTTCTTC.

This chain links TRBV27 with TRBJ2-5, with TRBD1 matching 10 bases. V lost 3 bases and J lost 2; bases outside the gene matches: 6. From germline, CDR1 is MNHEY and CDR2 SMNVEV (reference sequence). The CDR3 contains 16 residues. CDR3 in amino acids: CASSFGAGQGQETQYF. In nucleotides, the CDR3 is TGTGCCAGCAGTTTTGGGGCGGGACAGGGGCAAGAGACCCAGTACTTC.

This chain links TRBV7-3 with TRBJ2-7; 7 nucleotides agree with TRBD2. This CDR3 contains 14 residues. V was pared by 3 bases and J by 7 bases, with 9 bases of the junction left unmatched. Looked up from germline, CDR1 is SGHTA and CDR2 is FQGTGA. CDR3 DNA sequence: TGTGCCAGCAGCTTGGGGACGGGGGGAGGAGAGCAGTACTTC. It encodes CASSLGTGGGEQYF.

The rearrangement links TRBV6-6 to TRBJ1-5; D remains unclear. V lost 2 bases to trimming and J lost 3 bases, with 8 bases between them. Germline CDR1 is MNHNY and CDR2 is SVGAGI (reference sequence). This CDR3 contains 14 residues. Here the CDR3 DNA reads TGTGCCAGCAGTTACGGACCGCTCAATCAGCCCCAGCATTTT. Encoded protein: CASSYGPLNQPQHF.

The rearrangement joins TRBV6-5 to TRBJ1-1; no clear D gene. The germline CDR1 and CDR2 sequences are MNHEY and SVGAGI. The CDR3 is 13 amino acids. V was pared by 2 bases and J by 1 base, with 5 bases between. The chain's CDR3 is CASSYRPNTEAFF. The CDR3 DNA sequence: TGTGCCAGCAGTTACCGCCCGAACACTGAAGCTTTCTTT.

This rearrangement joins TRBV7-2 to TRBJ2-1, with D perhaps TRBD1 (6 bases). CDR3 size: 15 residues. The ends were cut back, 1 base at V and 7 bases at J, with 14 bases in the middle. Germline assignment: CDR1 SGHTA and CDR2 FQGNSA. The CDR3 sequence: CASSLGAQGKNEQFF. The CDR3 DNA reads TGTGCCAGCAGCTTAGGAGCACAGGGAAAAAATGAGCAGTTCTTC.

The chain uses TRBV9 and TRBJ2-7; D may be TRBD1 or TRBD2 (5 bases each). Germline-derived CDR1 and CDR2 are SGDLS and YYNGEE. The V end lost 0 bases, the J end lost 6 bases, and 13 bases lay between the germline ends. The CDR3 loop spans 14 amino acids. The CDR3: CASSVGGALSEQYF. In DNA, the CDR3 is TGTGCCAGCAGCGTAGGAGGGGCTTTAAGCGAGCAGTACTTC.

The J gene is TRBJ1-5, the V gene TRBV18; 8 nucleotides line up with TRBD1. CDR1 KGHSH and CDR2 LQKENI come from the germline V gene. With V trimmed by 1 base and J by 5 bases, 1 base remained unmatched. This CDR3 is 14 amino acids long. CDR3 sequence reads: CASSPQQGDQPQHF. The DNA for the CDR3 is TGTGCCAGCTCACCACAACAGGGGGATCAGCCCCAGCATTTT.

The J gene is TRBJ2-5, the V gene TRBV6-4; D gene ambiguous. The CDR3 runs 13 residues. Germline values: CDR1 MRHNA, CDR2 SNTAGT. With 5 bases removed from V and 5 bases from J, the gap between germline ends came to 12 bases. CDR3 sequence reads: CASSYNFGETQYF. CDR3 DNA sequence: TGTGCCAGCAGTTACAATTTTGGGGAGACCCAGTACTTC.

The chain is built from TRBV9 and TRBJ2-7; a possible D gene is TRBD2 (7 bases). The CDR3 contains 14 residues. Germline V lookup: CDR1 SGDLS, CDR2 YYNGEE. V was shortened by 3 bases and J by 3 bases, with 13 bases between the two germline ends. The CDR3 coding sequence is TGTGCCAGCAGCGAGGGAGGGGGGTTCTACGAGCAGTACTTC. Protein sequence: CASSEGGGFYEQYF.

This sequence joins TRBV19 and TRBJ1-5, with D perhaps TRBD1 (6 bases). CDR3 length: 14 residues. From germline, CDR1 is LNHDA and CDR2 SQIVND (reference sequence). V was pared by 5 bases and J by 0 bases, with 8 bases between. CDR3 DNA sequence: TGTGCCAGTAGTGGACAGTATAGCAATCAGCCCCAGCATTTT. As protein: CASSGQYSNQPQHF.

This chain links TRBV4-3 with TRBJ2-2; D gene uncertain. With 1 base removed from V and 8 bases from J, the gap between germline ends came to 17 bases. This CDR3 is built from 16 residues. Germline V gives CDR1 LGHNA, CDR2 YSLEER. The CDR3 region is CASSQVFGLGGGELFF. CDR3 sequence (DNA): TGCGCCAGCAGCCAAGTCTTCGGTCTAGGCGGTGGGGAGCTGTTTTTT.

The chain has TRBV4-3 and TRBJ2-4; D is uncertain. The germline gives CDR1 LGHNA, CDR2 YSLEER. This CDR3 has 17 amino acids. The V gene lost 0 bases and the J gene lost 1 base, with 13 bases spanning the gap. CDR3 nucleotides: TGCGCCAGCAGCCAAGATCCTCCGGCGGCGGCCAAAAACATTCAGTACTTC. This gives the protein CASSQDPPAAAKNIQYF.

This CDR3 is CASTARTSAYNEQFF. Written as DNA, the CDR3 is TGTGCCAGCACCGCCCGGACTAGCGCTTACAATGAGCAGTTCTTC. The J gene is TRBJ2-1, the V gene TRBV27, with 9 bases lining up with TRBD2. Germline CDR1 reads MNHEY; CDR2 reads SMNVEV (reference sequence). V lost 7 bases to trimming and J lost 4 bases; unmatched junction nucleotides: 8. The CDR3 length is 15 residues.

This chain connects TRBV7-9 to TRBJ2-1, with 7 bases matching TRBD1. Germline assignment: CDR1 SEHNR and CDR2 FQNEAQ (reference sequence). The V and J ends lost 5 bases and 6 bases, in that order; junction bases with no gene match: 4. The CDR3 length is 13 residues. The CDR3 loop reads CASSADRVNEQFF. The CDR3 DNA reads TGTGCCAGCAGCGCTGACAGGGTCAATGAGCAGTTCTTC.

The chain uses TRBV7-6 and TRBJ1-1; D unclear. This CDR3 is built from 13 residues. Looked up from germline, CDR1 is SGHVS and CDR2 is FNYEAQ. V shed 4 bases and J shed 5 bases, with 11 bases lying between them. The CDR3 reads CASSYPGETEAFF. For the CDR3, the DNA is TGTGCCAGCAGCTACCCTGGGGAGACTGAAGCTTTCTTT.

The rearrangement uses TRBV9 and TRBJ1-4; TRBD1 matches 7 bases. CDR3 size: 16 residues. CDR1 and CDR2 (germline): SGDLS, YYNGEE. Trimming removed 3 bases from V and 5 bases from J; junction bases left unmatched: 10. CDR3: CASSAHRGNPNEKLFF. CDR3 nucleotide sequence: TGTGCCAGCAGCGCTCACAGGGGCAATCCAAATGAAAAACTGTTTTTT. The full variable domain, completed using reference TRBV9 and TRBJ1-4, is DSGVTQTPKHLITATGQRVTLRCSPRSGDLSVYWYQQSLDQGLQFLIQYYNGEERAKGNILERFSAQQFPDLHSELNLSSLELGDSALYFCASSAHRGNPNEKLFFGSGTQLSVL.

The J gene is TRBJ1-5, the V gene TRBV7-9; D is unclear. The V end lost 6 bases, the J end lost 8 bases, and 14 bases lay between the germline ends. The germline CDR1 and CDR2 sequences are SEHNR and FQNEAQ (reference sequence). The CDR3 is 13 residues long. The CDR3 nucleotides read TGTGCCAGCAGGGCGGGCGTCGGGGAGCCCCAGCATTTT. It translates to CASRAGVGEPQHF.

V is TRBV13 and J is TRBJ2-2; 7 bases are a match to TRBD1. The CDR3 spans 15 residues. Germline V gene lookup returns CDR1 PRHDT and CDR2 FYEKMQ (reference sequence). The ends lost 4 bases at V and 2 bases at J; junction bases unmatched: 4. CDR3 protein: CASSSRGRNTGELFF. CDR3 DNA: TGTGCCAGCAGCTCCAGGGGGAGAAACACCGGGGAGCTGTTTTTT.

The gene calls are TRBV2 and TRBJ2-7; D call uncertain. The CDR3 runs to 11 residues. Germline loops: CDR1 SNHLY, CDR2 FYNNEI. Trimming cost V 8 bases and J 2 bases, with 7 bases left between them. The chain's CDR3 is CASLGTYEQYF. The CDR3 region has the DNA TGTGCCAGCCTGGGCACCTACGAGCAGTACTTC.

CDR3 in DNA: TGTGCCTGGAGTAGGGACAGGGGTAATGAAAAACTGTTTTTT. Its translation: CAWSRDRGNEKLFF. V usage is TRBV30 and J usage is TRBJ1-4; 10 nucleotides agree with TRBD1. The trim removed 2 bases at V and 4 bases at J, leaving 1 base unmatched. The germline V gene has CDR1 GTSNPN and CDR2 SVGIG (reference sequence). CDR3 length: 14 amino acids.

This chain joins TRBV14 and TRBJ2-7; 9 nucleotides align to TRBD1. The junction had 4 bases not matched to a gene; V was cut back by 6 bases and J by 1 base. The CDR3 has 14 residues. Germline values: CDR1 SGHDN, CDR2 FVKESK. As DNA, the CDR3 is TGTGCCAGCAGACGGACAGGGGATTCCTACGAGCAGTACTTC. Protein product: CASRRTGDSYEQYF.

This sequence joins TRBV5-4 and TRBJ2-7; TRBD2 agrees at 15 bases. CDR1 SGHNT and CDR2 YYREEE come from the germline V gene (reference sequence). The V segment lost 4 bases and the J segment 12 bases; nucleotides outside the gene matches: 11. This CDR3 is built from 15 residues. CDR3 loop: CASSNAGTSGRNRYF. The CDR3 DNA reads TGTGCCAGCAGCAATGCCGGGACTAGCGGGAGGAATCGGTACTTC.

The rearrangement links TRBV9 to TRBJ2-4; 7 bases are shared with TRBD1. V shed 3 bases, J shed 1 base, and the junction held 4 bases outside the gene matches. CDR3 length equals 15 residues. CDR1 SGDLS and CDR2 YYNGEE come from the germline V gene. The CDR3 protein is CASSAGGRAKNIQYF. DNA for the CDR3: TGTGCCAGCAGCGCAGGGGGTAGGGCCAAAAACATTCAGTACTTC.

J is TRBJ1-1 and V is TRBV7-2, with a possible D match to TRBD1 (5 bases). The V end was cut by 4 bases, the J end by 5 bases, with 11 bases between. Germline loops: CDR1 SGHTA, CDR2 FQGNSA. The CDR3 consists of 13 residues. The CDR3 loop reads CASSWGGRTEAFF. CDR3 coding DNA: TGTGCCAGCAGCTGGGGGGGTAGGACTGAAGCTTTCTTT.

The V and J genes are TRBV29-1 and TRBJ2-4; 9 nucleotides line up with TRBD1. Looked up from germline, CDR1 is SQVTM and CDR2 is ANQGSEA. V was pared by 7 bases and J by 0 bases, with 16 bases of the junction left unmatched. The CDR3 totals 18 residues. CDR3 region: CSALRRDRAGGAKNIQYF. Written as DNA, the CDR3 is TGCAGCGCCCTGCGCCGGGACAGGGCGGGTGGAGCCAAAAACATTCAGTACTTC.

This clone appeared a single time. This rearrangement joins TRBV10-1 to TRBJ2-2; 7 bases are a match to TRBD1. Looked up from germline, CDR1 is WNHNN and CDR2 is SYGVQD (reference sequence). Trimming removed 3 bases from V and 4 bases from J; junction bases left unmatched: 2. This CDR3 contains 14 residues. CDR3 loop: CASSDAGGTGELFF. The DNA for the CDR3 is TGCGCCAGCAGTGATGCAGGGGGCACCGGGGAGCTGTTTTTT.